The 11 T cell receptor beta chains in this list originate from one sample, sequenced in a study of long-term antiretroviral therapy in people with HIV. Sequencing relied on immunoSEQ assay v3.0, run at survey level. Here immunoSEQ multiplex PCR was the method, and the copy in TCRdb shows in-frame clones only, minus some. This sample has 32,000 or so clones, with almost 85% found just once. The sequencing used unsorted PBMCs, collected approximately 3.3 years after starting antiretroviral therapy. Every receptor here comes from a man between 18 and 35 years old with HIV.

The chain has TRBV27 and TRBJ2-6; unclear D gene. Germline CDR1 and CDR2: MNHEY and SMNVEV (reference sequence). Trimming left V 4 bases short and J 16 bases short, with 8 bases between. The CDR3 consists of 10 residues. The CDR3 nucleotides read TGTGCCAGCAGTTGGCAGGCACTGACTTTC. It encodes CASSWQALTF.

This chain uses TRBV6-6 with TRBJ2-7, with D unclear. CDR1 is MNHNY and CDR2 is SVGAGI in the germline V gene (reference sequence). V gave up 2 bases and J gave up 1 base, with 12 bases separating them. CDR3 length: 15 residues. CDR3 bases: TGTGCCAGCAGTTACCGCGGTGAGGTGTCCTACGAGCAGTACTTC. Encoded protein: CASSYRGEVSYEQYF.

The V call is TRBV15, the J call TRBJ1-1, with D tentatively TRBD1 (5 bases). V gave up 4 bases and J gave up 3 bases, with 15 bases separating them. The germline V gene has CDR1 LNHNV and CDR2 YYDKDF (reference sequence). This CDR3 spans 15 amino acids. This chain's CDR3 is CATSKGRSLDTEAFF. CDR3 nucleotide sequence: TGTGCCACCAGCAAGGGGCGGAGTCTCGACACTGAAGCTTTCTTT.

The genes are TRBV28 and TRBJ1-5; possible D gene TRBD1, 5 bases. Trimming removed 3 bases from V and 1 base from J, with 13 bases in between. CDR1 MDHEN and CDR2 SYDVKM come from the germline V gene. The CDR3 is 16 residues long. The CDR3 is CASSFLYWDSNQPQHF. CDR3 nucleotide sequence: TGTGCCAGCAGTTTCCTATATTGGGACAGCAATCAGCCCCAGCATTTT.

In DNA, the CDR3 is TGTGCCAGCTCACCGACAGTCAAACAAGAGACCCAGTACTTC. Translation gives CASSPTVKQETQYF. The J gene is TRBJ2-5, the V gene TRBV18; tentative D call: TRBD1 (5 bases). The CDR3 totals 14 residues. The germline gives CDR1 KGHSH, CDR2 LQKENI. V was trimmed by 3 bases and J by 2 bases, leaving 10 bases between them.

The chain couples TRBV7-6 to TRBJ2-7; a possible D gene is TRBD1 (6 bases). V gave up 5 bases and J gave up 3 bases, with 20 bases separating them. This CDR3 is 16 amino acids long. Germline CDR1 SGHVS, CDR2 FNYEAQ. The CDR3: CASSPSRGSRIYEQYF. The CDR3 DNA follows: TGTGCCAGCAGCCCAAGCAGGGGTTCCCGAATCTACGAGCAGTACTTC. The whole variable domain, filled in from reference TRBV7-6 and TRBJ2-7, reads GAGVSQSPRYKVTKRGQDVALRCDPISGHVSLYWYRQALGQGPEFLTYFNYEAQQDKSGLPNDRFSAERPEGSISTLTIQRTEQRDSAMYRCASSPSRGSRIYEQYFGPGTRLTVT.

J is TRBJ2-7 and V is TRBV28; D tentatively fits TRBD1 or TRBD2 (6 bases each). Trimming pared 4 bases from V and 2 bases from J, leaving 15 bases between. This CDR3 contains 15 residues. CDR1 and CDR2 (germline): MDHEN, SYDVKM. CDR3 region: CASSSPEGGPYEQYF. The DNA of the CDR3 is TGTGCCAGCAGTTCTCCAGAGGGGGGCCCCTACGAGCAGTACTTC.

This rearrangement joins TRBV11-2 to TRBJ1-1, with no clear D. Trimming pared 5 bases from V and 1 base from J, leaving 14 bases between. The CDR3 is 15 amino acids. Germline assignment: CDR1 SGHAT and CDR2 FQNNGV. The CDR3 here is CASSPRVRANTEAFF. The CDR3 DNA sequence: TGTGCCAGCAGCCCCCGGGTGAGGGCGAACACTGAAGCTTTCTTT.

The CDR3 nucleotides read TGTGCCAGCAAACGAGGAAAGACCTACGAGCAGTACTTC. The encoded protein is CASKRGKTYEQYF. The V and J genes are TRBV28 and TRBJ2-7; D is unresolved. From germline, CDR1 is MDHEN and CDR2 SYDVKM. The ends were cut back, 7 bases at V and 2 bases at J, with 12 bases in the middle. The CDR3 is made up of 13 amino acids. Based on the CDR3 plus reference TRBV28 and TRBJ2-7, the full variable domain is DVKVTQSSRYLVKRTGEKVFLECVQDMDHENMFWYRQDPGLGLRLIYFSYDVKMKEKGDIPEGYSVSREKKERFSLILESASTNQTSMYLCASKRGKTYEQYFGPGTRLTVT.

The J gene is TRBJ2-7, the V gene TRBV6-5, with D maybe TRBD1 (6 bases). In germline, CDR1 is MNHEY, CDR2 SVGAGI. This CDR3 is 14 amino acids long. V lost 2 bases and J 2 bases, leaving 10 bases between the germline ends. CDR3 in amino acids: CASSYQGLAYEQYF. The CDR3, as DNA: TGTGCCAGCAGTTACCAGGGGCTAGCCTACGAGCAGTACTTC.

This sequence joins TRBV6-7 and TRBJ2-1; D is unclear. TRBV6-7 is marked as an open reading frame, function uncertain. V was trimmed by 6 bases and J by 4 bases, leaving 13 bases between them. The CDR3 is 14 amino acids. This chain's CDR3 is CASRIWGMYNEQFF. The CDR3 coding sequence is TGTGCCAGCAGGATCTGGGGTATGTACAATGAGCAGTTCTTC.